This TCR beta chain was recorded in a study of response to subunit inactivated influenza vaccine. Overall study findings and caveats: That few new T cells are recruited by each seasonal influenza vaccination was the authors' suggestion.

This clonotype was seen repeatedly, ten times or more. What it binds is not known. This CDR3 contains 13 residues. V lost 5 bases and J 5 bases, leaving 12 bases between the germline ends. TCRdb reprocessed the RT-PCR reads via MiXCR and lists one record per CDR3 protein. Of approximately 300,000 distinct CDR3 sequences in the sample, around 22% were seen once. The sequenced sample was PBMCs from blood, obtained approximately 20 months after vaccination. The sequence derives from a man between 50 and 75 years old who received an inactivated influenza vaccine. The chain employs TRBV12-3 or TRBV12-4 and TRBJ1-1, with a tentative D call TRBD1 (6 bases). The CDR3 DNA reads TGTGCCAGCAGTGCTACAGGGAGGACTGAAGCTTTCTTT. Its translation is CASSATGRTEAFF.